This TCR beta chain was obtained from a study of blood T cell repertoires in COVID-19. Germline-derived CDR1 and CDR2 are SGHNT and YYREEE (reference sequence). CDR3 length: 15 residues. Trimming took 3 bases from V and 4 from J; bases not matched to a gene: 8. Data came from immunoSEQ multiplex PCR; TCRdb stores just in-frame clones and leaves some out. The sample has 150,000 to 200,000 clones, roughly 93% seen once. The sequence was obtained from a woman in her forties or fifties with acute or convalescent COVID-19. The sequenced material came from peripheral blood. The chain links TRBV5-4 to TRBJ2-5; TRBD2 agrees at 8 bases. The CDR3 sequence: CASSSPSGRGETQYF. The CDR3 nucleotides read TGTGCCAGCAGCTCCCCTAGCGGGCGGGGAGAGACCCAGTACTTC.